This TCR beta chain was found in a study of T cell responses to AZD1222 COVID-19 vaccine. CDR3 size: 14 residues. V was clipped by 2 bases and J by 6 bases; unmatched bases: 7. CDR1 and CDR2 from the germline V gene are SGHRS and YFSETQ. Study conclusions and caveats: There were mostly white British donors and more females than males, and clonal diversity was possibly underestimated. Spike-spanning, vaccine-associated CD4 TCRs were dominant at 160-218 and 743-854.

TCRdb keeps only in-frame clones here, not all; method: immunoSEQ multiplex PCR. Of some 130,000 clones listed, 70% to 90% are singletons. Notes on this clone: Its antigen is not known.

This receptor was obtained from an adult in good health. The chain employs TRBV5-1 and TRBJ1-1, with TRBD1 matching 7 bases. The material sequenced was peripheral blood, taken on day 0 of AZD1222 vaccination. This chain's CDR3 is CASSFDRVLSEAFF. Written as DNA, the CDR3 is TGCGCCAGCAGCTTCGACAGGGTGTTATCTGAAGCTTTCTTT.